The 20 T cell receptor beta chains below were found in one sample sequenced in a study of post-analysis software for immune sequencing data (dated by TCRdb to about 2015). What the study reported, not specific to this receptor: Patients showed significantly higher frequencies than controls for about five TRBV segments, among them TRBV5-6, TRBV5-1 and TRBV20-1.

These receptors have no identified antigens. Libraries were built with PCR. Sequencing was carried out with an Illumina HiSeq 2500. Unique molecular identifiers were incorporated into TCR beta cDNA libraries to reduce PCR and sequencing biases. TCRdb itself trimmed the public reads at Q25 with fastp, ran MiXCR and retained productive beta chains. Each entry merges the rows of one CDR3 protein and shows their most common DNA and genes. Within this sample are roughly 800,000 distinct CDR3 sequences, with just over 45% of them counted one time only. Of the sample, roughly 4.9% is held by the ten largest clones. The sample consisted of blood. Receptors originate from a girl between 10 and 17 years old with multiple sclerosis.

This CDR3 is CASSQSAGREGYTF. The CDR3 DNA reads TGTGCCAGCAGCCAAAGTGCGGGGCGTGAAGGCTACACCTTC. The V gene is TRBV4-2, the J gene TRBJ1-2, with D maybe TRBD1 (5 bases). Germline-derived CDR1 and CDR2 are LGHNA and YNFKEQ. V shed 2 bases and J shed 8 bases, with 15 bases lying between them. The CDR3 has 14 amino acids.

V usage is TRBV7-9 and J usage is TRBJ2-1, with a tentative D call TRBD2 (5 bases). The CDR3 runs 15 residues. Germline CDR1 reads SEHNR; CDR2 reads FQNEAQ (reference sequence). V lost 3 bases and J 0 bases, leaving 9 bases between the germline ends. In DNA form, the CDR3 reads TGTGCCAGCAGCTTCGGAGAGGGCTCCTACAATGAGCAGTTCTTC. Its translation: CASSFGEGSYNEQFF.

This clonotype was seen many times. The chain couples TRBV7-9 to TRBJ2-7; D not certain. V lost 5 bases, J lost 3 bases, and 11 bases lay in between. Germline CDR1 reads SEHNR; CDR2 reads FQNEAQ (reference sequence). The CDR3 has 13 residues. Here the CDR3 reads CASSPGQLYEQYF. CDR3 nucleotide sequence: TGTGCCAGCAGCCCCGGGCAGCTCTACGAGCAGTACTTC.

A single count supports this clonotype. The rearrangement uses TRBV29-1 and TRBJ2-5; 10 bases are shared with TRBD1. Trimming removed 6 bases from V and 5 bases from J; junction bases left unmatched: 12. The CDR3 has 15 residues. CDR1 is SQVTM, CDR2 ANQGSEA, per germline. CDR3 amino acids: CSVPPGQGYGETQYF. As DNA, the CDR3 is TGCAGCGTACCACCGGGACAGGGGTATGGGGAGACCCAGTACTTC.

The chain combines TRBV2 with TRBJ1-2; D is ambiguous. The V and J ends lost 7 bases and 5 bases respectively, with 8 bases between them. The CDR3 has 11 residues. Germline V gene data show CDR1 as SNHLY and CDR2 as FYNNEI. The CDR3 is CASTPEYGYTF. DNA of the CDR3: TGTGCCAGCACCCCAGAATATGGCTACACCTTC.

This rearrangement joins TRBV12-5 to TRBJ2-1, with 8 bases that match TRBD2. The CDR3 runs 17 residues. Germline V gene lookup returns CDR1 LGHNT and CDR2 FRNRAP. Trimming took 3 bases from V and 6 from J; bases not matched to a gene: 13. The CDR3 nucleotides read TGTGCTAGTGGTTTCGTGAGAGGAGCGGGAGTCTTCAATGAGCAGTTCTTC. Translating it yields CASGFVRGAGVFNEQFF.

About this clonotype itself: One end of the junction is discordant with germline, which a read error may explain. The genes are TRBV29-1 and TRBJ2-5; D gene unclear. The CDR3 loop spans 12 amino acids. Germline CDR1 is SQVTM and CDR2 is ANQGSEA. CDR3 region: CSVQTFQETPYF. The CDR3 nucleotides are TGCAGCGTCCAGACATTCCAAGAGACCCCGTACTTC.

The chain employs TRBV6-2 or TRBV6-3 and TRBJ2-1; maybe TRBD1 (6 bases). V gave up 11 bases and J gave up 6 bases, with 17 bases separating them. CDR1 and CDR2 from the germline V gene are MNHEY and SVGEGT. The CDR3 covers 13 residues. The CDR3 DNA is TGTGCCGCCGGGACAACCGTCTCCAATGAGCAGTTCTTC. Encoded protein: CAAGTTVSNEQFF.

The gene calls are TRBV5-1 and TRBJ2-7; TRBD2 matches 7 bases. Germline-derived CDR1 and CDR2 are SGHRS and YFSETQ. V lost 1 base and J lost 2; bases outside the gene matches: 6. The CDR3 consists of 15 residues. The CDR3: CASSLTASGAYEQYF. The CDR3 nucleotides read TGCGCCAGCAGCTTGACGGCTAGCGGTGCCTACGAGCAGTACTTC.

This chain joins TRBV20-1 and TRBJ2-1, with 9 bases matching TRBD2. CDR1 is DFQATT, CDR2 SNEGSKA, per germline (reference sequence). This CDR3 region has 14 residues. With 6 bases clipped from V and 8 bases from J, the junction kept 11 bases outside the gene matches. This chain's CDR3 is CSANGGRAWDEQFF. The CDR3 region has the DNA TGCAGTGCCAATGGCGGGAGGGCCTGGGATGAGCAGTTCTTC.

The CDR3 loop is CASSQGRQGFREKLFF. CDR3 DNA: TGTGCCAGCAGCCAAGGTCGACAGGGTTTTCGTGAAAAACTGTTTTTT. J is TRBJ1-4 and V is TRBV9, with TRBD1 identical over 7 bases. The CDR3 totals 16 residues. The V gene's germline CDR1 is SGDLS and CDR2 YYNGEE. V gave up 4 bases and J gave up 7 bases; unmatched junction bases: 13.

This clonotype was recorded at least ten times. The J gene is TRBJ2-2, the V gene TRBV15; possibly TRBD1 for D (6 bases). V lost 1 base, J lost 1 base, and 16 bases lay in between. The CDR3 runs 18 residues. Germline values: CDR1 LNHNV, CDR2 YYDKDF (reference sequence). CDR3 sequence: CATSRAELGQENTGELFF. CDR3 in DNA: TGTGCCACCAGCAGAGCGGAATTGGGACAAGAGAACACCGGGGAGCTGTTTTTT.

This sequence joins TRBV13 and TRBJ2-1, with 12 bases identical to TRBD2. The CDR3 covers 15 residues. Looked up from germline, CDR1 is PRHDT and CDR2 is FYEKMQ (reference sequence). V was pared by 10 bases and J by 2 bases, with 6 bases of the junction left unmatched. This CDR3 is CATRTSGKTYNEQFF. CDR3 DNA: TGTGCCACCCGGACTAGCGGGAAAACCTACAATGAGCAGTTCTTC.

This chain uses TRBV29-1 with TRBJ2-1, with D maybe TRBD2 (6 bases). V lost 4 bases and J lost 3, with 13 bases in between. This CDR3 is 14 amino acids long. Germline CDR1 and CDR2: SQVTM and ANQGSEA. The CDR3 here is CSVVGSGSYNEQFF. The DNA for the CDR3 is TGCAGCGTTGTAGGTAGCGGAAGCTACAATGAGCAGTTCTTC.

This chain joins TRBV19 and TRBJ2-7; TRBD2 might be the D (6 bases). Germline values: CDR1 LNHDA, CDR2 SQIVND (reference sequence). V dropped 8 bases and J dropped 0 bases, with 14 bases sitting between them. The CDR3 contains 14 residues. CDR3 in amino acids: CASSTGGTSYEQYF. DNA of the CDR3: TGTGCCAGTTCTACGGGCGGGACCTCCTACGAGCAGTACTTC. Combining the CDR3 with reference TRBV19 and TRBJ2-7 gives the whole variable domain DGGITQSPKYLFRKEGQNVTLSCEQNLNHDAMYWYRQDPGQGLRLIYYSQIVNDFQKGDIAEGYSVSREKKESFPLTVTSAQKNPTAFYLCASSTGGTSYEQYFGPGTRLTVT.

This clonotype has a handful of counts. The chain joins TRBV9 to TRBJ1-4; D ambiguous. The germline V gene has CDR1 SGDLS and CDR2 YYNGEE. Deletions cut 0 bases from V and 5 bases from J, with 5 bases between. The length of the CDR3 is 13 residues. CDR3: CASSVGVNEKLFF. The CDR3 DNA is TGTGCCAGCAGCGTAGGTGTGAATGAAAAACTGTTTTTT. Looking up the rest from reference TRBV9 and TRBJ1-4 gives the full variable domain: DSGVTQTPKHLITATGQRVTLRCSPRSGDLSVYWYQQSLDQGLQFLIQYYNGEERAKGNILERFSAQQFPDLHSELNLSSLELGDSALYFCASSVGVNEKLFFGSGTQLSVL.

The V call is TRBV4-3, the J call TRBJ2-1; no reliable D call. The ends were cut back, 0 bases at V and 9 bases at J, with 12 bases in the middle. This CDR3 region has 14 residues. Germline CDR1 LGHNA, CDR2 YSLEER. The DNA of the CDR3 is TGCGCCAGCAGCCAAGATCTCCCTACTATTGAGCAGTTCTTC. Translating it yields CASSQDLPTIEQFF.

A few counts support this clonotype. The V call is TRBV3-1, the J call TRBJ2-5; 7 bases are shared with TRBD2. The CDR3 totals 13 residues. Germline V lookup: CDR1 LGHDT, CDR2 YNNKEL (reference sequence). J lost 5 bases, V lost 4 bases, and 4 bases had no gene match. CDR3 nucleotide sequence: TGTGCCAGCAGCCCTAGACTAGCCGAGACCCAGTACTTC. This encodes CASSPRLAETQYF.

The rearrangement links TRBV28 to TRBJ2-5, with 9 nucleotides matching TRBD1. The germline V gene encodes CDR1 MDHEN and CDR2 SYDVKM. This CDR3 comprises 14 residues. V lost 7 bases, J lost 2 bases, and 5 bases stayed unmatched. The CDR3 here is CASIGQGWQETQYF. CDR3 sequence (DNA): TGTGCCAGCATCGGACAGGGGTGGCAAGAGACCCAGTACTTC.

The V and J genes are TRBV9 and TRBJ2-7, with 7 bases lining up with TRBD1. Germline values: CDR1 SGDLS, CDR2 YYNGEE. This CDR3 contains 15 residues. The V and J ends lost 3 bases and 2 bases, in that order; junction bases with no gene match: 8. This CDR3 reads CASSARDRAPYEQYF. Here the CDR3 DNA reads TGTGCCAGCAGCGCCCGCGACAGGGCCCCCTACGAGCAGTACTTC.